This record looks at one TCR beta chain sequence and its context. No antigen is known for it. This entry is derived from a study of T cell responses to AZD1222 COVID-19 vaccine. Study conclusions and caveats: Spike-specific TCR repertoires showed rising breadth and depth after two AZD1222 doses. A reported finding is that nearly half of spike-specific TCRs target unmutated variant regions. Repertoires were obtained solely post-peak T cell response. Baseline seropositives among AZD1222 recipients totaled only five or six.

The CDR3 sequence is 14 residues long. Trimming removed 7 bases from V and 6 bases from J, with 16 bases in between. From germline, CDR1 is ENHRY and CDR2 SYGVKD. The method was immunoSEQ multiplex PCR; TCRdb's version includes in-frame clones alone and lacks a portion of them. The sample lists more than 100,000 clones, about 92% occurring once. The chain links TRBV10-3 to TRBJ2-1; TRBD1 or TRBD2 may be the D gene (7 bases each). Sequencing was performed on peripheral blood, taken 28 days after the second AZD1222 dose. The sequence was collected from an adult who received the AZD1222 COVID-19 vaccine. The CDR3 here is CAIKTQGEGNEQFF. DNA for the CDR3: TGTGCCATCAAGACCCAGGGGGAGGGCAATGAGCAGTTCTTC.